The entry below describes one TCR beta chain. Its antigen remains unidentified. This sample is drawn from a study of persistence of HIV-infected CD4 T cells. The libraries were made with immunoSEQ version 4 in survey mode. Repertoires were generated with immunoSEQ multiplex PCR, while TCRdb's copy carries only in-frame clones and drops some. Among about 30,000 clones listed, around four fifths were seen once. Lysates of CMV-infected fibroblasts at around 10 ug/mL stimulated these cells. CD40L-negative CD69-negative CD45RO-high memory CD4+ T cells were sorted as populations depleted of antigen-responding cells. A roughly 20-hour stimulation of CD8-depleted PBMCs used anti-CD28/CD49d costimulation, CD40-blocking antibody and enfuvirtide. This material consisted of CD4+ T cells sorted from PBMCs after approximately 20-hour stimulation, taken from a patient who received antiretroviral therapy. The TCR originated in an adult man with HIV who was CMV-seropositive.

The CDR3 DNA is TGTGCCAGCTCAGCCGAACAGGGGTTCCGAGAGACCCAGTACTTC. It is translated as CASSAEQGFRETQYF. The chain uses TRBV18 and TRBJ2-5; 7 bases are a match to TRBD1. After removal of 5 bases from V and 4 bases from J, the junction contained 10 bases not matched to a gene. CDR1 is KGHSH and CDR2 is LQKENI in the germline V gene. The CDR3 sequence is 15 residues long.